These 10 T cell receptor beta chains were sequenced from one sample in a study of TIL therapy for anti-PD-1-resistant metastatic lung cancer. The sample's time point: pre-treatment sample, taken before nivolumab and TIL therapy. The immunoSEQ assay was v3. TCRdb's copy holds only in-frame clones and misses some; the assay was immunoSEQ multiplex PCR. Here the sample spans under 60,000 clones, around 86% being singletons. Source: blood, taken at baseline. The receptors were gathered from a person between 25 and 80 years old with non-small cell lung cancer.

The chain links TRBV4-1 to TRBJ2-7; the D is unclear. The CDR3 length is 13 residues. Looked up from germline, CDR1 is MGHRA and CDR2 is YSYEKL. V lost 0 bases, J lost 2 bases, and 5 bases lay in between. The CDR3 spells CASSQEEAYEQYF. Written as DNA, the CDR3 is TGCGCCAGCAGCCAAGAAGAAGCCTACGAGCAGTACTTC.

CDR3 sequence (DNA): TGTGCCAGCAGCCCTGGACAGGGGCGCCCCTACGAGCAGTACTTC. This encodes CASSPGQGRPYEQYF. The J gene is TRBJ2-7, the V gene TRBV9; TRBD1 matches 9 bases. Per germline, CDR1 SGDLS and CDR2 YYNGEE. V was clipped by 4 bases and J by 2 bases; unmatched bases: 7. The CDR3 has 15 residues. The variable domain in full, completed from reference TRBV9 and TRBJ2-7, reads DSGVTQTPKHLITATGQRVTLRCSPRSGDLSVYWYQQSLDQGLQFLIQYYNGEERAKGNILERFSAQQFPDLHSELNLSSLELGDSALYFCASSPGQGRPYEQYFGPGTRLTVT.

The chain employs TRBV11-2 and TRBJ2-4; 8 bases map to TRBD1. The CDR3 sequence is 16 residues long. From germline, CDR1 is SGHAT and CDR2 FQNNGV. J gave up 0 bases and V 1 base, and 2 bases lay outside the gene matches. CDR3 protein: CASSLAGQVAKNIQYF. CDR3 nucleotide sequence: TGTGCCAGCAGCTTAGCGGGACAGGTAGCCAAAAACATTCAGTACTTC.

The CDR3 is CVSPGEEKLFF. The CDR3 DNA sequence: TGTGTCTCGCCAGGGGAAGAAAAACTGTTTTTT. The chain links TRBV7-2 to TRBJ1-4, with a possible D match to TRBD1 (6 bases). CDR1 and CDR2 from the germline V gene are SGHTA and FQGNSA. The CDR3 is made up of 11 amino acids. Using reference TRBV7-2 and TRBJ1-4 for the parts outside the CDR3, the full variable domain is GAGVSQSPSNKVTEKGKDVELRCDPISGHTALYWYRQSLGQGLEFLIYFQGNSAPDKSGLPSDRFSAERTGGSVSTLTIQRTQQEDSAVYLCVSPGEEKLFFGSGTQLSVL.

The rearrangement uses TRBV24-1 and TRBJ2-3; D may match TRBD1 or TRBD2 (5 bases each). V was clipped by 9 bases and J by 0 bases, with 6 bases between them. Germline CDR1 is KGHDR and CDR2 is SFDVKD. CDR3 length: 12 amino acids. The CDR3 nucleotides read TGTGCCACCCGGGGCAGCACAGATACGCAGTATTTT. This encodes CATRGSTDTQYF.

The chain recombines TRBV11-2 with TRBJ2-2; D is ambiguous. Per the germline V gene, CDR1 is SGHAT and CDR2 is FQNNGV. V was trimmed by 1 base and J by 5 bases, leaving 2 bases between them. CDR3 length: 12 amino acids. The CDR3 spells CASSLGTGELFF. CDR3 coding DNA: TGTGCCAGCAGCTTAGGAACCGGGGAGCTGTTTTTT.

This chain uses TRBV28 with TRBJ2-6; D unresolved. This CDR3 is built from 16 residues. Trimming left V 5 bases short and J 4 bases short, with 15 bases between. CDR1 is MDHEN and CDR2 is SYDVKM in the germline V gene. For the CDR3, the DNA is TGTGCCAGCAGTCCACAGCCTCATTCGGGGGCCAACGTCCTGACTTTC. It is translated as CASSPQPHSGANVLTF.

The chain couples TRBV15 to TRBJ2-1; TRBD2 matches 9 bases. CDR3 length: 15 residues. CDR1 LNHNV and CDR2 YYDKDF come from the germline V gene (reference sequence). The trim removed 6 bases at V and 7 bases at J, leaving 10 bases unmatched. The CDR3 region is CATRHSGSKSNEQFF. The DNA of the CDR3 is TGTGCCACCAGGCATAGCGGGAGTAAAAGTAATGAGCAGTTCTTC.

The CDR3: CASSLRGGLTDTQYF. Written as DNA, the CDR3 is TGTGCCAGCAGCTTGCGGGGGGGCCTCACAGATACGCAGTATTTT. The chain employs TRBV7-9 and TRBJ2-3; TRBD2 agrees at 9 bases. This CDR3 spans 15 amino acids. CDR1 and CDR2 (germline): SEHNR, FQNEAQ (reference sequence). Unmatched junction bases numbered 3, after V lost 3 bases and J lost 2 bases.

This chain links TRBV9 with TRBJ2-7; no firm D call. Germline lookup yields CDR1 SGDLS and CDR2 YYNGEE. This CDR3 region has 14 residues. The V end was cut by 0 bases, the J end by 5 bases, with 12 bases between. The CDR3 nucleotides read TGTGCCAGCAGCGTAGGTATCGGATCTCACGAGCAGTACTTC. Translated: CASSVGIGSHEQYF.